This is a list of T cell receptor beta chains from one sample in a study of shared clonotypes between healthy human individuals. The table came from immunoSEQ multiplex PCR; TCRdb's copy has only in-frame clones and leaves some out. This table has about 380,000 clones, about 96% appearing once. The sequenced sample was memory CD8+ T cells sorted from blood. These receptors were collected from a man younger than 45 in good health. CDR3s leave out the opening cysteine and the closing phenylalanine or tryptophan.

v_call,cdr3_aa
TRBV2,ASRETETQY
TRBV5-6,ASIAENEQF
TRBV11-3,ASSFGANPTDTQY
TRBV11-1,ASSLLASYNEQF
TRBV5-1,ASSLVHPNTEAF
TRBV10-2,ASSESRGPNYGYT
TRBV10-2,ASSRTSGRISSPDTQY
TRBV19,ASSRDRAFDEQY
TRBV27,ASRRIQGTDTQY
TRBV18,ASSPIATAVLNTIY
TRBV9,ASSPLGQSGNTIY
TRBV6-1,ASKGYTEAF
TRBV30,AWSVMVSPLH
TRBV10-1,ASRVTANTGELF
TRBV5-1,ASSLAGTSAYEQY
TRBV19,ASSEGAYEQY
TRBV5-1,ASSLTGASGELF
TRBV28,ASRSSYNEQF
TRBV6-5,ASSLRRGRGEKLF
TRBV10-1,ASRPGQGDNEQF
TRBV27,ASHAWDSSYEQY
TRBV2,ASSLLRTGPMRGYT
TRBV7-9,ASSLGEYRGPHSGNTIY
TRBV7-7,ASSFSRGNEQF
TRBV4-1,ASSLPGLAGGLYNEQF
TRBV12-5,ASGSGQGYTEAF
TRBV7-2,ASSSTGDNQPQH
TRBV9,ASSPFAGRAGDTQY
TRBV5-6,ASHVDNEQF
TRBV27,ASSRLALYNEQF
TRBV15,ATSRDRTGWTGELF
TRBV7-3,ASSLDREYGYT
TRBV5-1,ASSLTDTQY
TRBV4-1,ASSAPNLNTGELF
TRBV6-5,ASSLYLGAPFYGYT
TRBV5-1,ASSPGTRGGDTQY
TRBV28,ASSWVGAGQPQH